This T cell receptor (beta chain) was sequenced for a study of T cells in Graves' hyperthyroidism and ophthalmopathy. The study's findings and limits: Most clonotypes that expanded in the thyroid above 0.001 also showed up in blood.

It was RNA transcripts that yielded the amplified TCR beta CDR3 regions. HTBI primers drove first-round RT-PCR of the TCR CDR3. Each CDR3 protein is one row after TCRdb ran MiXCR on the multiplex PCR reads. The sample lists some 350,000 distinct CDR3 sequences, 15% to 19% seen once, with around 30% in the top ten. The patients, who ranged from 18 to 65 in age, presented with newly diagnosed hyperthyroidism lasting under 2 months. Any symptoms of ophthalmopathy came after the first hyperthyroidism diagnosis, from which the blood sample dates. Germline values: CDR1 LNHDA, CDR2 SQIVND (reference sequence). The CDR3 loop spans 14 amino acids. Trimming took off 6 bases at V and 7 bases at J, with 13 bases between the two ends. This clonotype has a handful of counts. Its antigen is undetermined.

The specimen sequenced was blood. This receptor was obtained from a woman under 30 with Graves' hyperthyroidism that later progressed to Graves' ophthalmopathy. The chain employs TRBV19 and TRBJ1-6, with D perhaps TRBD1 (6 bases). CDR3 sequence: CASRTGTQNSPLHF. The CDR3 region has the DNA TGTGCCAGTAGGACCGGGACACAAAATTCACCCCTCCACTTT.